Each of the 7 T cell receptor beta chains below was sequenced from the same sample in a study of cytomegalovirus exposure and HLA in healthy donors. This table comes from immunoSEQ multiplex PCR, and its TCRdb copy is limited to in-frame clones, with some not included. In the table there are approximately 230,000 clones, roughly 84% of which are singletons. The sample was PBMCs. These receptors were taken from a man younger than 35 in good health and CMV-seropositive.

CDR3 amino acids: CASMRRPNYGYTF. The CDR3 bases are TGTGCCAGCATGAGACGTCCTAACTATGGCTACACCTTC. V usage is TRBV28 and J usage is TRBJ1-2, with D uncertain. Trimming took off 7 bases at V and 0 bases at J, with 9 bases between the two ends. This CDR3 has 13 amino acids. Germline CDR1 is MDHEN and CDR2 is SYDVKM.

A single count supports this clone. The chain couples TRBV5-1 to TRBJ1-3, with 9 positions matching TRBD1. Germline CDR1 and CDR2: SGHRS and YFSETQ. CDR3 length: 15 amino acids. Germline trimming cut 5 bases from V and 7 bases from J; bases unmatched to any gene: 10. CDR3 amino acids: CASRATGGAGNTIYF. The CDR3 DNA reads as TGCGCCAGCAGGGCTACAGGGGGCGCGGGGAACACCATATATTTT. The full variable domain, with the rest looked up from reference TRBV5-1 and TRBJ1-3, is KAGVTQTPRYLIKTRGQQVTLSCSPISGHRSVSWYQQTPGQGLQFLFEYFSETQRNKGNFPGRFSGRQFSNSRSEMNVSTLELGDSALYLCASRATGGAGNTIYFGEGSWLTVV.

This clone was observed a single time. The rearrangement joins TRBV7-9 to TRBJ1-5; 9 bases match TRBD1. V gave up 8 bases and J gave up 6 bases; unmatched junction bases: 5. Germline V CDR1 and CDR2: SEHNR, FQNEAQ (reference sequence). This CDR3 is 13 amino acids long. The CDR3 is CASGQGIGQPQHF. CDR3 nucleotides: TGTGCCAGCGGACAGGGGATCGGTCAGCCCCAGCATTTT.

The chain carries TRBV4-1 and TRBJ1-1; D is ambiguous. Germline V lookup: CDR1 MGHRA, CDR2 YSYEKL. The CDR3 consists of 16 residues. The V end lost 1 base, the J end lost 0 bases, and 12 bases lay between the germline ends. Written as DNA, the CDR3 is TGCGCCAGCAGCCAAGCCGGGCGGATCATGAACACTGAAGCTTTCTTT. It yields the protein CASSQAGRIMNTEAFF.

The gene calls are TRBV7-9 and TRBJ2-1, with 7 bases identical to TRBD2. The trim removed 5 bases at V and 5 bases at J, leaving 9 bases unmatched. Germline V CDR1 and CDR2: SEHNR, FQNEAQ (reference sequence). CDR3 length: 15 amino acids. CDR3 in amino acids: CASSRVAGVHNEQFF. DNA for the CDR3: TGTGCCAGCAGCCGTGTTGCGGGGGTCCACAATGAGCAGTTCTTC.

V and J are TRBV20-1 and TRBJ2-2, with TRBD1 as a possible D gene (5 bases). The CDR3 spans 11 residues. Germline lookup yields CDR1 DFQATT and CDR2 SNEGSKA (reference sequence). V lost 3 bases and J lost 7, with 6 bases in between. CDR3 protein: CSARGHGELFF. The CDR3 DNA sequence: TGCAGTGCTAGGGGGCACGGGGAGCTGTTTTTT.

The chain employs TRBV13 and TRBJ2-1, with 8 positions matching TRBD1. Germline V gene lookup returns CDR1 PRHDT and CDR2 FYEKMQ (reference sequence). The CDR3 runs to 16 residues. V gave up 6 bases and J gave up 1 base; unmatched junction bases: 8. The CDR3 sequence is CASSYRTGRSYNEQFF. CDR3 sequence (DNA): TGTGCCAGCAGTTACCGGACAGGGAGATCCTACAATGAGCAGTTCTTC.